This paragraph covers one TCR beta chain sequence. Its antigen is as yet unknown. The entry originates in a study of glioma-infiltrating T cells. Study outcomes and limitations: Only very few CDR3 sequences appeared in both tissue and blood. Tissue-blood divergence was below expectation in non-neoplastic patients, above in gliomas.

This CDR3 contains 16 residues. After removal of 4 bases from V and 8 bases from J, the junction contained 5 bases not matched to a gene. Germline CDR1 ENHRY, CDR2 SYGVKD. The iRepertoire nested amplicon-rescue multiplex PCR amplified TCR alpha and beta CDR3s from RNA. Tissue mRNA or PBMC total RNA, about 90-450 ng, went into one-step reverse transcription and amplification. MiXCR was run by TCRdb on the multiplex PCR reads, yielding one entry per CDR3 protein. The sample holds over 80,000 distinct CDR3 sequences, roughly 40% seen once. The receptor was isolated from a human donor with low-grade glioma or glioblastoma, undergoing nonglioma brain surgery, or in good health (not recorded which). Sequenced material: glioma tissue, nonneoplastic brain tissue, or PBMCs (not recorded which). The rearrangement links TRBV10-3 to TRBJ2-1, with 16 bases identical to TRBD2. CDR3 coding DNA: TGTGCCATCAGTGGAGGGACTAGCGGGAGGGCGGATGAGCAGTTCTTC. This sequence encodes CAISGGTSGRADEQFF.